These 27 T cell receptor beta chains share one sample of origin, sequenced in a study of blood T cell repertoires in COVID-19. The table came from immunoSEQ multiplex PCR; TCRdb's copy has only in-frame clones and leaves some out. The sample shows around 270,000 clones, approximately 88% of them seen only once. The sample was PBMCs or T cells enriched from blood (not recorded which). The source is a woman aged 35 to 49 who had been exposed to COVID-19.

The V and J genes are TRBV27 and TRBJ2-2, with 9 bases fitting TRBD2. The J segment lost 1 base and the V segment lost 7 bases, leaving 16 bases of the junction unmatched. Germline assignment: CDR1 MNHEY and CDR2 SMNVEV (reference sequence). The length of the CDR3 is 19 residues. The CDR3 nucleotides are TGTGCCAGCACTCCCCCCCGAATGACTAGCGGACAGAACACCGGGGAGCTGTTTTTT. Translating gives CASTPPRMTSGQNTGELFF.

The V call is TRBV5-6, the J call TRBJ2-3; 7 bases are shared with TRBD1. Germline V gene sequence: CDR1 SGHDT, CDR2 YYEEEE. The V gene end was trimmed by 1 base and the J gene end by 4 bases; junction bases not matched to a gene: 12. This CDR3 spans 17 amino acids. Here the CDR3 reads CASSLRLTGSNADTQYF. CDR3 in DNA: TGTGCCAGCAGCTTGCGATTGACAGGGAGTAACGCAGATACGCAGTATTTT.

This sequence joins TRBV7-3 and TRBJ1-1; D is unclear. Trimming took 4 bases from V and 1 from J, leaving 7 bases between them. The germline V gene has CDR1 SGHTA and CDR2 FQGTGA. This CDR3 is 13 amino acids long. CDR3 DNA sequence: TGTGCCAGCAGCTCGACGGGGAACACTGAAGCTTTCTTT. Translating it yields CASSSTGNTEAFF. Together with reference TRBV7-3 and TRBJ1-1, the CDR3 gives the full variable domain: GAGVSQTPSNKVTEKGKYVELRCDPISGHTALYWYRQSLGQGPEFLIYFQGTGAADDSGLPNDRFFAVRPEGSVSTLKIQRTERGDSAVYLCASSSTGNTEAFFGQGTRLTVV.

The DNA of the CDR3 is TGTGCCAGCAGCATCCGGACAGGGACGGTGGATACGCAGTATTTT. Translating gives CASSIRTGTVDTQYF. This chain links TRBV7-9 with TRBJ2-3; 8 nucleotides agree with TRBD1. Germline V gene sequence: CDR1 SEHNR, CDR2 FQNEAQ (reference sequence). This CDR3 comprises 15 residues. Germline trimming cut 5 bases from V and 6 bases from J; bases unmatched to any gene: 10.

The chain links TRBV18 to TRBJ2-1; D might be TRBD2 (6 bases). With 6 bases removed from V and 3 bases from J, the gap between germline ends came to 12 bases. Germline loops: CDR1 KGHSH, CDR2 LQKENI. The CDR3 is 14 residues long. CDR3 in amino acids: CASSTEAGYNEQFF. CDR3 nucleotide sequence: TGTGCCAGCTCGACCGAAGCGGGCTACAATGAGCAGTTCTTC.

This clone occurred once. The V call is TRBV7-9, the J call TRBJ1-2, with D hard to call. The CDR3 is 12 residues long. V shed 4 bases and J shed 4 bases, with 7 bases lying between them. The germline CDR1 and CDR2 sequences are SEHNR and FQNEAQ (reference sequence). CDR3 in amino acids: CASSSGLYGYTF. The CDR3 DNA reads as TGTGCCAGCAGCTCAGGACTCTATGGCTACACCTTC.

The chain couples TRBV5-1 to TRBJ2-7; 14 bases align to TRBD2. This CDR3 has 16 amino acids. CDR1 is SGHRS and CDR2 is YFSETQ in the germline V gene. The chain's CDR3 is CASSSGLAGDSYEQYV. CDR3 coding DNA: TGTGCCAGCAGCTCGGGACTAGCGGGGGACTCCTACGAGCAGTACGTC.

CDR3 in amino acids: CARSFQRETYEQYV. CDR3 in DNA: TGTGCCAGAAGCTTTCAGCGGGAGACCTACGAGCAGTACGTC. The gene calls are TRBV5-3 and TRBJ2-7, with 8 bases fitting TRBD2. TRBV5-3 is an ORF; its function is uncertain. The CDR3 runs 14 residues. With V trimmed by 2 bases and J by 2 bases, 3 bases remained unmatched.

This chain connects TRBV19 to TRBJ2-7; 8 bases align to TRBD1. V dropped 2 bases and J dropped 2; count of bases not matched to a gene: 5. The length of the CDR3 is 15 residues. Germline V gene data show CDR1 as LNHDA and CDR2 as SQIVND (reference sequence). The CDR3 is CASSISDRGAYEQYF. The CDR3 DNA reads as TGTGCCAGTAGTATAAGTGACAGGGGCGCCTACGAGCAGTACTTC. The full variable domain, in which reference TRBV19 and TRBJ2-7 provide the parts outside the CDR3, is DGGITQSPKYLFRKEGQNVTLSCEQNLNHDAMYWYRQDPGQGLRLIYYSQIVNDFQKGDIAEGYSVSREKKESFPLTVTSAQKNPTAFYLCASSISDRGAYEQYFGPGTRLTVT.

The rearrangement uses TRBV6-5 and TRBJ2-1; perhaps TRBD2 as D (6 bases). V shed 8 bases and J shed 0 bases, with 8 bases lying between them. The CDR3 covers 13 residues. Germline V gene data show CDR1 as MNHEY and CDR2 as SVGAGI. The CDR3 region is CASAGSSYNEQFF. The CDR3 DNA follows: TGTGCCAGCGCGGGGAGCTCCTACAATGAGCAGTTCTTC.

The count of this clone is one. The rearrangement uses TRBV20-1 and TRBJ2-7; no reliable D call. Germline lookup yields CDR1 DFQATT and CDR2 SNEGSKA (reference sequence). The CDR3 spans 11 residues. Trimming cost V 5 bases and J 4 bases, with 9 bases left between them. CDR3 amino acids: CSAPSFYEQYF. DNA of the CDR3: TGCAGTGCTCCTAGTTTTTACGAGCAGTACTTC.

The chain recombines TRBV5-8 with TRBJ2-5; no clear D gene. Germline V CDR1 and CDR2: SGHTS, YDEGEE. This CDR3 has 16 amino acids. V lost 0 bases and J 3 bases, leaving 15 bases between the germline ends. CDR3 protein: CASSLGRGIRKETQYF. CDR3 coding DNA: TGTGCCAGCAGCTTGGGGAGAGGAATCCGGAAAGAGACCCAGTACTTC.

V gene TRBV18 combines with J gene TRBJ1-1, with D uncertain. Germline-derived CDR1 and CDR2 are KGHSH and LQKENI. Trimming cost V 4 bases and J 3 bases, with 6 bases left between them. The CDR3 sequence is 12 residues long. This chain's CDR3 is CASSLQYTEAFF. The CDR3 DNA reads TGTGCCAGCTCACTTCAATACACTGAAGCTTTCTTT. Filled out from reference TRBV18 and TRBJ1-1, the complete variable domain reads NAGVMQNPRHLVRRRGQEARLRCSPMKGHSHVYWYRQLPEEGLKFMVYLQKENIIDESGMPKERFSAEFPKEGPSILRIQQVVRGDSAAYFCASSLQYTEAFFGQGTRLTVV.

The J gene is TRBJ1-1, the V gene TRBV18; D not certain. CDR1 is KGHSH, CDR2 LQKENI, per germline. Trimming stripped 5 bases from V and 1 base from J, with 5 bases between. CDR3 length equals 12 residues. This CDR3 is CASSTGNTEAFF. DNA for the CDR3: TGTGCCAGCTCAACCGGGAACACTGAAGCTTTCTTT.

The genes are TRBV12-3 or TRBV12-4 and TRBJ2-4; D is perhaps TRBD2 (5 bases). This CDR3 contains 12 residues. V lost 5 bases, J lost 7 bases, and 9 bases lay in between. CDR3 residues: CASSRTPNIQYF. The DNA for the CDR3 is TGTGCCAGCAGTCGGACTCCCAACATTCAGTACTTC.

The sample holds a few counts of this clone. CDR3 residues: CASSEGVKETQYF. The DNA for the CDR3 is TGTGCCAGCTCGGAAGGGGTGAAAGAGACCCAGTACTTC. This chain links TRBV18 with TRBJ2-5, with a weak D call TRBD1 (5 bases). Trimming stripped 6 bases from V and 3 bases from J, with 11 bases between. The CDR3 is 13 residues long. Germline V gene sequence: CDR1 KGHSH, CDR2 LQKENI.

The J gene is TRBJ1-4, the V gene TRBV19; D remains unclear. Germline V gene sequence: CDR1 LNHDA, CDR2 SQIVND (reference sequence). Between the trimmed V and J ends, which lost 3 bases and 8 bases, there was a span of 10 bases. There are 13 residues in the CDR3. The CDR3 protein is CASSMSSQEKLFF. Written as DNA, the CDR3 is TGTGCCAGTAGTATGTCCTCGCAGGAAAAACTGTTTTTT. The whole variable domain, filled in from reference TRBV19 and TRBJ1-4, reads DGGITQSPKYLFRKEGQNVTLSCEQNLNHDAMYWYRQDPGQGLRLIYYSQIVNDFQKGDIAEGYSVSREKKESFPLTVTSAQKNPTAFYLCASSMSSQEKLFFGSGTQLSVL.

V is TRBV7-3 and J is TRBJ1-2, with D perhaps TRBD1 (5 bases). Germline V gene sequence: CDR1 SGHTA, CDR2 FQGTGA. The CDR3 length is 12 residues. The V and J ends lost 4 bases and 8 bases respectively, with 11 bases between them. The CDR3 reads CASSSDSAGYTF. In nucleotides, the CDR3 is TGTGCCAGCAGCTCAGACAGTGCCGGCTACACCTTC.

This clone was picked up one time. The chain links TRBV4-3 to TRBJ1-4; D is unresolved. V dropped 4 bases and J dropped 8 bases, with 17 bases sitting between them. Germline lookup yields CDR1 LGHNA and CDR2 YSLEER. The CDR3 has 15 residues. CDR3 in amino acids: CASSPLGGGLEKLFF. The CDR3 nucleotides read TGCGCCAGCAGCCCCCTAGGTGGTGGCTTGGAAAAACTGTTTTTT.

This clone showed up just a few times. The J gene is TRBJ1-5, the V gene TRBV2; a weak D match, TRBD1 (5 bases). V lost 6 bases, J lost 1 base, and 13 bases lay in between. This CDR3 contains 15 residues. Germline CDR1 and CDR2: SNHLY and FYNNEI. The CDR3 here is CASRGGLESNQPQHF. The CDR3 DNA follows: TGTGCCAGCAGGGGGGGACTGGAGAGCAATCAGCCCCAGCATTTT.

The chain couples TRBV19 to TRBJ1-2; perhaps TRBD1 as D (5 bases). The CDR3 consists of 13 residues. Germline CDR1 and CDR2: LNHDA and SQIVND (reference sequence). Trimming cost V 5 bases and J 4 bases, with 11 bases left between them. The CDR3 region has the DNA TGTGCCAGTAGTTCGACAGAATTCTATGGCTACACCTTC. Encoded protein: CASSSTEFYGYTF.

This chain connects TRBV25-1 to TRBJ1-4; possibly TRBD1 for D (5 bases). The CDR3 covers 15 residues. V lost 6 bases, J lost 0 bases, and 11 bases lay in between. The germline gives CDR1 MGHDK, CDR2 SYGVNS. The CDR3: CASSRTTATNEKLFF. The CDR3 DNA follows: TGTGCCAGCAGCCGCACGACAGCAACTAATGAAAAACTGTTTTTT.

The chain links TRBV7-8 to TRBJ2-7, with 11 positions matching TRBD2. Germline loops: CDR1 SGHVS, CDR2 FQNEAQ. Trimming at V came to 2 bases and at J to 3 bases, leaving 12 bases not matched to a gene. This CDR3 is 18 amino acids long. This chain's CDR3 is CASSLIGWASGRNYEQYV. The CDR3, as DNA: TGTGCCAGCAGCTTAATCGGTTGGGCTAGCGGGAGGAACTACGAGCAGTACGTC.

In its sample, this clone was seen a few times. This rearrangement joins TRBV5-4 to TRBJ1-5, with 8 bases aligning to TRBD1. J was trimmed by 4 bases and V by 8 bases; bases with no gene match: 5. CDR3 length equals 13 residues. CDR1 is SGHNT, CDR2 YYREEE, per germline (reference sequence). CDR3 region: CASRQGPNQPQHF. CDR3 nucleotides: TGTGCCAGTAGACAGGGGCCGAATCAGCCCCAGCATTTT. Drawing the rest from reference TRBV5-4 and TRBJ1-5, the complete variable domain is ETGVTQSPTHLIKTRGQQVTLRCSSQSGHNTVSWYQQALGQGPQFIFQYYREEENGRGNFPPRFSGLQFPNYSSELNVNALELDDSALYLCASRQGPNQPQHFGDGTRLSIL.

V and J are TRBV20-1 and TRBJ1-1; TRBD1 matches 7 bases. V lost 4 bases, J lost 5 bases, and 1 base stayed unmatched. The CDR3 has 11 amino acids. In germline, CDR1 is DFQATT, CDR2 SNEGSKA (reference sequence). The CDR3 reads CSAIQGTEAFF. The CDR3 DNA reads TGCAGTGCTATACAGGGGACTGAAGCTTTCTTT.

The chain combines TRBV28 with TRBJ1-2; TRBD1 is a possible D gene (5 bases). The CDR3 is 13 amino acids. Per germline, CDR1 MDHEN and CDR2 SYDVKM. V was clipped by 5 bases and J by 4 bases, with 11 bases between them. DNA of the CDR3: TGTGCCAGCAGTCCAGGGTTTGTCTATGGCTACACCTTC. Amino acid sequence: CASSPGFVYGYTF.

This clone was seen only a few times. The chain has TRBV19 and TRBJ1-1; 10 positions match TRBD1. CDR1 and CDR2 (germline): LNHDA, SQIVND (reference sequence). J gave up 5 bases and V 5 bases, and 14 bases lay outside the gene matches. This CDR3 contains 17 residues. The CDR3 coding sequence is TGTGCCAGTAGTGCAATTCTGAGACCGGGACAGGGGACTGAAGCTTTCTTT. This encodes CASSAILRPGQGTEAFF.